The present T cell receptor beta chain was sequenced within a study of T cell responses to AZD1222 COVID-19 vaccine. The method was immunoSEQ multiplex PCR; TCRdb's version includes in-frame clones alone and lacks a portion of them. The sample comprises 150,000 or so clones, about 89% of which are singletons, and 4.5% to 6.5% rests with the top ten. Study-level points and caveats: Females outnumbered males among donors, who were mostly white British; clonal diversity was possibly underestimated.

In the case of this clone: The antigen is undetermined.

The CDR3 runs 19 residues. V trimming: 4 bases; J trimming: 4 bases; junction bases outside the gene matches: 16. Germline V gene lookup returns CDR1 MNHEY and CDR2 SVGEGT. The gene calls are TRBV6-2 or TRBV6-3 and TRBJ2-2; TRBD1 aligns across 9 bases. The sequence was collected from an adult in good health. The starting material was peripheral blood, obtained on day 0 of AZD1222 vaccination. The CDR3: CASSSWSSLGQGRTGELFF. CDR3 coding DNA: TGTGCCAGCAGTTCATGGTCGTCGTTGGGACAGGGACGCACCGGGGAGCTGTTTTTT.